These T cell receptor beta chains were read from a single sample in a study of high-grade serous ovarian cancer treatment subgroups. Some clones are missing from TCRdb's copy, which holds only in-frame ones; the method was immunoSEQ multiplex PCR. The sample contains 4,500 to 6,000 clones, around 63% of which appear only once. The sequencing sample was made of tumor tissue. Source of these receptors: a human donor with high-grade serous ovarian cancer. Both conserved end residues are part of each CDR3. The order of the fields is D gene, J gene, clone size, V gene, CDR3 length, CDR3 DNA, CDR3 protein. A D gene is named only where the DNA matches it firmly. The size of a clone is reported for some rows only, either as once, few or many, or as a class for expanded clones.

D gene: -; J gene: TRBJ2-4; clone size: -; V gene: TRBV19; CDR3 length: 15; CDR3 DNA: TGTGCCAGTAACTCTGTACAGAACCACAAAAACATTCAGTACTTC; CDR3 protein: CASNSVQNHKNIQYF
D gene: TRBD1; J gene: TRBJ1-2; clone size: -; V gene: TRBV14; CDR3 length: 15; CDR3 DNA: TGTGCCAGCAGCCCCGAGAGGGGACAGACCTATGGCTACACCTTC; CDR3 protein: CASSPERGQTYGYTF
D gene: -; J gene: TRBJ1-5; clone size: -; V gene: TRBV19; CDR3 length: 16; CDR3 DNA: TGTGCCAGTAGTATAGGGGCGGGGGGCAGCAATCAGCCCCAGCATTTT; CDR3 protein: CASSIGAGGSNQPQHF
D gene: -; J gene: TRBJ1-4; clone size: -; V gene: TRBV27; CDR3 length: 14; CDR3 DNA: TGTGCCAGCAGGGGTTGGTCAACTAATGAAAAACTGTTTTTT; CDR3 protein: CASRGWSTNEKLFF
D gene: -; J gene: TRBJ2-1; clone size: -; V gene: TRBV4-2; CDR3 length: 15; CDR3 DNA: TGTGCCAGCAGCCAAGGAGGGGCCACCTACAATGAGCAGTTCTTC; CDR3 protein: CASSQGGATYNEQFF
D gene: TRBD1; J gene: TRBJ1-4; clone size: -; V gene: TRBV27; CDR3 length: 15; CDR3 DNA: TGTGCCAGCAGTTTAGGGCAGGGGGAAAGTGAAAAACTGTTTTTT; CDR3 protein: CASSLGQGESEKLFF
D gene: TRBD1; J gene: TRBJ1-1; clone size: few; V gene: TRBV7-9; CDR3 length: 15; CDR3 DNA: TGTGCCAGCAGCTTATGGACAGGCCTGGGGACTGAAGCTTTCTTT; CDR3 protein: CASSLWTGLGTEAFF
D gene: -; J gene: TRBJ2-1; clone size: -; V gene: TRBV5-5; CDR3 length: 12; CDR3 DNA: TGTGCCAGCGGCCCCACGGCCCATGAGCAGTTCTTC; CDR3 protein: CASGPTAHEQFF
D gene: -; J gene: TRBJ2-3; clone size: -; V gene: TRBV2; CDR3 length: 13; CDR3 DNA: TGTGCCAGCAGTACCCGATTAACAGATACGCAGTATTTT; CDR3 protein: CASSTRLTDTQYF
D gene: -; J gene: TRBJ2-2; clone size: -; V gene: TRBV5-4; CDR3 length: 13; CDR3 DNA: TGTGCCAGCAGCTTAAGGACTGGCGGGGAGCTGTTTTTT; CDR3 protein: CASSLRTGGELFF
D gene: TRBD2; J gene: TRBJ2-4; clone size: -; V gene: TRBV14; CDR3 length: 16; CDR3 DNA: TGTGCCAGCAGCCGTGGTCGGGGGGGCGGCAAAAACATTCAGTACTTC; CDR3 protein: CASSRGRGGGKNIQYF
D gene: TRBD1; J gene: TRBJ2-1; clone size: -; V gene: TRBV19; CDR3 length: 13; CDR3 DNA: TGTGCCAGTAGTAATGACAGGGCCTATGAGCAGTTCTTC; CDR3 protein: CASSNDRAYEQFF
D gene: -; J gene: TRBJ2-5; clone size: -; V gene: TRBV2; CDR3 length: 14; CDR3 DNA: TGTGCCCCCAGGGGGGTTAAGGGGCAAGAGACCCAGTACTTC; CDR3 protein: CAPRGVKGQETQYF
D gene: -; J gene: TRBJ2-6; clone size: -; V gene: TRBV6-1; CDR3 length: 16; CDR3 DNA: TGTGCCAGCAGTGATGGGGGGATGTCTGGGGCCAACGTCCTGACTTTC; CDR3 protein: CASSDGGMSGANVLTF
D gene: -; J gene: TRBJ2-1; clone size: -; V gene: TRBV7-9; CDR3 length: 15; CDR3 DNA: TGTGCCAGCAGCTTAGTCCCTAGTGAGTTCTATGAGCAGTTCTTC; CDR3 protein: CASSLVPSEFYEQFF
D gene: -; J gene: TRBJ1-1; clone size: -; V gene: TRBV6-1; CDR3 length: 14; CDR3 DNA: TGTGCCAGCAGTATTGGGGGTGAGACAGAAGAAGCTTTCTTT; CDR3 protein: CASSIGGETEEAFF
D gene: -; J gene: TRBJ1-1; clone size: few; V gene: TRBV30; CDR3 length: 14; CDR3 DNA: TGTGCCTGGAGCGCGGGGGTAAAGGGCACTGAAGCTTTCTTT; CDR3 protein: CAWSAGVKGTEAFF
D gene: TRBD1; J gene: TRBJ1-2; clone size: -; V gene: TRBV4-1; CDR3 length: 15; CDR3 DNA: TGCGCCAGCAGCCTAGTGGGACAGGGATTAAATGGCTACACCTTC; CDR3 protein: CASSLVGQGLNGYTF
D gene: -; J gene: TRBJ1-6; clone size: once; V gene: TRBV6-1; CDR3 length: 14; CDR3 DNA: TGTGCCAGCCGCCTACCCTCCTATAATTCACCCCTCCACTTT; CDR3 protein: CASRLPSYNSPLHF
D gene: -; J gene: TRBJ1-5; clone size: once; V gene: TRBV2; CDR3 length: 15; CDR3 DNA: TGTGCCAGCAGAGATGTCGCAGGAATCAATCAGCCCCAGCATTTT; CDR3 protein: CASRDVAGINQPQHF
D gene: -; J gene: TRBJ2-2; clone size: -; V gene: TRBV19; CDR3 length: 15; CDR3 DNA: TGTGCCACCCCCGCGTGGGGGCGCGACACCGGGGAGCTGTTTTTT; CDR3 protein: CATPAWGRDTGELFF
D gene: TRBD2; J gene: TRBJ2-7; clone size: once; V gene: TRBV7-2; CDR3 length: 16; CDR3 DNA: TGTGCCAGCAGCCCCGGGGCTAGCGGGGATTCCTACGAGCAGTACTTC; CDR3 protein: CASSPGASGDSYEQYF
D gene: -; J gene: TRBJ2-3; clone size: once; V gene: TRBV5-1; CDR3 length: 15; CDR3 DNA: TGCGCCAGCAGCTTGGTGGGTGCTAGCACAGATACGCAGTATTTT; CDR3 protein: CASSLVGASTDTQYF
D gene: TRBD2; J gene: TRBJ2-1; clone size: once; V gene: TRBV9; CDR3 length: 18; CDR3 DNA: TGTGCCAGCAGCGTACTAGCGGGGGGCCTCAGCTCCTACAATGAGCAGTTCTTC; CDR3 protein: CASSVLAGGLSSYNEQFF
D gene: TRBD1; J gene: TRBJ1-2; clone size: -; V gene: TRBV15; CDR3 length: 14; CDR3 DNA: TGTGCCACCGGACGGGACAGGGGCAACTATGGCTACACCTTC; CDR3 protein: CATGRDRGNYGYTF
D gene: -; J gene: TRBJ1-2; clone size: -; V gene: TRBV5-5; CDR3 length: 15; CDR3 DNA: TGTGCCAGCAGCTTTAGCCGGGACGGTGGCTATGGCTACACCTTC; CDR3 protein: CASSFSRDGGYGYTF
D gene: TRBD1; J gene: TRBJ2-3; clone size: few; V gene: TRBV7-9; CDR3 length: 16; CDR3 DNA: TGTGCCAGCAGCGTTTCGGGACAGGGAAGCACAGATACGCAGTATTTT; CDR3 protein: CASSVSGQGSTDTQYF